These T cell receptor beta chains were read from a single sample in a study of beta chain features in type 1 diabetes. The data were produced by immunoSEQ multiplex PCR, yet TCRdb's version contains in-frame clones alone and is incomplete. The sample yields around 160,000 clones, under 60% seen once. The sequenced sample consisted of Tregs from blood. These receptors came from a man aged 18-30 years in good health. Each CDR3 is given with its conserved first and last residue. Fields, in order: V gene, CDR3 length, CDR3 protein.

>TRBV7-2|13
CASSPGGDQPQHF
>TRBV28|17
CASSFGGGGRGPDTQYF
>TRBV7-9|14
CASSLRQGDTEAFF
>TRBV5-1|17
CASSGGTGRFRNTEAFF
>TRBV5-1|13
CASSQLRDYGYTF
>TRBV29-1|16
CSAAQGASGGQETQYF
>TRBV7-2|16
CASSRSGTGIVYEQYF
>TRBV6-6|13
CASSPRVRDGYTF
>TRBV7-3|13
CASSTGSVNTQYF
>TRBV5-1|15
CASSLVSGSFYEQYF
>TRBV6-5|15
CASRNRDSRFWELFF
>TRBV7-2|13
CASSSRQGQPQHF
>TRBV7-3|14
CASSFTLGTAEAFF
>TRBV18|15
CASSRRGAPNEKLFF
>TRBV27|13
CASSVAAYSEQYF
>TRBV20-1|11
CSARAAFVAFF
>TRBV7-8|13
CASSLGGGEKLFF
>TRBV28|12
CASSVQGNEAFF
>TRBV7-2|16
CASSLGTGGEQETQYF
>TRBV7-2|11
CASSRGYEQYF
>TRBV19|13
CASRTGLNNEQFF
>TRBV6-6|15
CASSYSGQGLDEQYF